What follows is one TCR beta chain and its context. Its specificity is not known. The data were obtained in a study of T cells in tuberculosis. In the study overall: A South African cohort included IGRA-negative adolescents, latently infected IGRA-positive adolescents and adults with active tuberculosis. Within 7 days of starting treatment, or before, PBMC were stored. Overall study results and limits: Shorter CDR3-alpha in active tuberculosis partly drove smaller distances. GEM motif frequencies gave approximately 70% accuracy; the GMM repertoire gave about 90%.

The CDR3 is made up of 13 amino acids. Per the germline V gene, CDR1 is SGDLS and CDR2 is YYNGEE. Trimming pared 4 bases from V and 3 bases from J, leaving 10 bases between. Profiled with immunoSEQ multiplex PCR; TCRdb holds only in-frame clones, not every one. Here the sample spans about 7,700 clones, approximately 95% being singletons. V usage is TRBV9 and J usage is TRBJ1-1; no clear D gene. The specimen was PBMCs. This clonotype was sampled from an adult with tuberculosis. The chain's CDR3 is CASSFRSDTEAFF. In nucleotides, the CDR3 is TGTGCCAGCAGCTTCAGGTCGGACACTGAAGCTTTCTTT.